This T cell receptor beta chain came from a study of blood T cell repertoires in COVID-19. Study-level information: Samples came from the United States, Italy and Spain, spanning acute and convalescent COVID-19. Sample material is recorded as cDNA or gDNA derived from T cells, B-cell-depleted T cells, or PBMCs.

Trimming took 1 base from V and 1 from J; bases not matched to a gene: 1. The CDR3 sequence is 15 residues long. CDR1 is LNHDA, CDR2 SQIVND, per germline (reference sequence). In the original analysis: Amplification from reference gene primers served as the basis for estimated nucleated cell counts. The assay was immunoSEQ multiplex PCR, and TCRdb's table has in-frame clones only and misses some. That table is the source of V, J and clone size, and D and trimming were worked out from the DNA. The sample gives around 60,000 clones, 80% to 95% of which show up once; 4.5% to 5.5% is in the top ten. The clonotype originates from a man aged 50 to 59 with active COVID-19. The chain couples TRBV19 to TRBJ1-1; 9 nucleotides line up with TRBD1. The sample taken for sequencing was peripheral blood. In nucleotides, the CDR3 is TGTGCCAGTAGTATAGGGGGACAGGGGAACACTGAAGCTTTCTTT. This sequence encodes CASSIGGQGNTEAFF.